A single sample gave rise to the 30 T cell receptor beta chains below, sequenced in a study of blood T cell repertoires in COVID-19. Clones were read by immunoSEQ multiplex PCR, and TCRdb kept only the in-frame ones, dropping some. The repertoire holds 350,000 to 400,000 clones, with about nine tenths as singletons. Sequencing was performed on PBMCs or T cells enriched from blood (not recorded which). The receptors stem from a woman aged 40 to 49 who had been exposed to COVID-19.

V gene TRBV14 combines with J gene TRBJ2-7; 7 nucleotides agree with TRBD2. The trim removed 5 bases at V and 3 bases at J, leaving 1 base unmatched. This CDR3 comprises 12 residues. CDR1 is SGHDN, CDR2 FVKESK, per germline. This CDR3 reads CASSSGNYEQYF. CDR3 DNA: TGTGCCAGCAGCAGCGGGAACTACGAGCAGTACTTC.

The chain uses TRBV11-2 and TRBJ2-2, with TRBD1 matching 9 bases. The V and J ends lost 4 bases and 0 bases, in that order; junction bases with no gene match: 9. CDR3 length equals 18 residues. The germline gives CDR1 SGHAT, CDR2 FQNNGV. CDR3 region: CASSYRTGATSNTGELFF. As DNA, the CDR3 is TGTGCCAGCAGCTACCGGACAGGGGCCACCTCGAACACCGGGGAGCTGTTTTTT.

The rearrangement uses TRBV13 and TRBJ1-2; 8 nucleotides agree with TRBD1. CDR3 length: 14 amino acids. Germline assignment: CDR1 PRHDT and CDR2 FYEKMQ (reference sequence). V lost 5 bases to trimming and J lost 4 bases; unmatched junction nucleotides: 6. The CDR3 sequence: CASSPGQGIYGYTF. CDR3 DNA sequence: TGTGCCAGCAGCCCCGGACAGGGAATCTATGGCTACACCTTC.

This sequence joins TRBV30 and TRBJ1-3; 7 nucleotides agree with TRBD1. J gave up 2 bases and V 3 bases, and 4 bases lay outside the gene matches. The CDR3 is made up of 14 amino acids. Germline V CDR1 and CDR2: GTSNPN, SVGIG (reference sequence). CDR3 loop: CAWRSGTAGNTIYF. The CDR3 DNA reads as TGTGCCTGGAGGTCGGGGACAGCTGGAAACACCATATATTTT.

The chain has TRBV6-5 and TRBJ1-1, with D possibly being TRBD1 (5 bases). Germline CDR1 MNHEY, CDR2 SVGAGI. V was shortened by 5 bases and J by 12 bases, with 19 bases between the two germline ends. The CDR3 length is 13 residues. This CDR3 reads CASSKPTGTYPFF. The CDR3 coding sequence is TGTGCCAGCAGTAAACCTACCGGGACTTATCCTTTCTTT.

The rearrangement uses TRBV5-1 and TRBJ1-2; 8 nucleotides match TRBD1. With V trimmed by 3 bases and J by 3 bases, 4 bases remained unmatched. Looked up from germline, CDR1 is SGHRS and CDR2 is YFSETQ. CDR3 length: 14 residues. CDR3 coding DNA: TGCGCCAGCAGCTCGTCACAGGGGGACTATGGCTACACCTTC. Amino acids: CASSSSQGDYGYTF. Using reference TRBV5-1 and TRBJ1-2 for the parts outside the CDR3, the full variable domain is KAGVTQTPRYLIKTRGQQVTLSCSPISGHRSVSWYQQTPGQGLQFLFEYFSETQRNKGNFPGRFSGRQFSNSRSEMNVSTLELGDSALYLCASSSSQGDYGYTFGSGTRLTVV.

The chain is built from TRBV11-3 and TRBJ1-1; the D is unclear. Between the trimmed V and J ends, which lost 3 bases and 2 bases, there was a span of 7 bases. The germline gives CDR1 SGHNT, CDR2 YENEEA. This CDR3 comprises 13 residues. CDR3 residues: CASSFGSNTEAFF. In nucleotides, the CDR3 is TGTGCCAGCAGCTTTGGGAGTAACACTGAAGCTTTCTTT. Full variable domain (missing parts from reference TRBV11-3 and TRBJ1-1): EAGVVQSPRYKIIEKKQPVAFWCNPISGHNTLYWYLQNLGQGPELLIRYENEEAVDDSQLPKDRFSAERLKGVDSTLKIQPAELGDSAVYLCASSFGSNTEAFFGQGTRLTVV.

V gene TRBV3-1 (or the pseudogene TRBV3-2) combines with J gene TRBJ1-2; D gene unclear. Trimming took off 0 bases at V and 8 bases at J, with 10 bases between the two ends. The CDR3 has 13 residues. The germline V gene has CDR1 LGHDT and CDR2 YNNKEL (reference sequence). CDR3 residues: CASSQDAGWGYTF. Written as DNA, the CDR3 is TGTGCCAGCAGCCAAGACGCAGGTTGGGGCTACACCTTC.

The chain combines TRBV9 with TRBJ1-1, with a possible D match to TRBD1 (6 bases). The CDR3 extends over 15 amino acids. Trimming removed 0 bases at V and 0 bases at J, with 9 bases between. Germline V lookup: CDR1 SGDLS, CDR2 YYNGEE. CDR3 region: CASSVGGGMNTEAFF. The CDR3 region has the DNA TGTGCCAGCAGCGTAGGAGGGGGAATGAACACTGAAGCTTTCTTT. The full variable domain, in which reference TRBV9 and TRBJ1-1 provide the parts outside the CDR3, is DSGVTQTPKHLITATGQRVTLRCSPRSGDLSVYWYQQSLDQGLQFLIQYYNGEERAKGNILERFSAQQFPDLHSELNLSSLELGDSALYFCASSVGGGMNTEAFFGQGTRLTVV.

The chain uses TRBV18 and TRBJ2-3; 9 nucleotides agree with TRBD2. Germline V lookup: CDR1 KGHSH, CDR2 LQKENI. V lost 4 bases and J lost 4; bases outside the gene matches: 0. The CDR3 has 13 residues. In DNA form, the CDR3 reads TGTGCCAGCTCACTAGCGGGGGCAGATACGCAGTATTTT. Amino acid sequence: CASSLAGADTQYF.

V is TRBV11-2 and J is TRBJ1-2, with D tentatively TRBD1 (5 bases). This CDR3 spans 14 amino acids. Trimming pared 5 bases from V and 4 bases from J, leaving 14 bases between. Germline assignment: CDR1 SGHAT and CDR2 FQNNGV. CDR3 coding DNA: TGTGCCAGCAGCCTGGCTGGGGGGGGCTATGGCTACACCTTC. Translating it yields CASSLAGGGYGYTF.

This chain links TRBV7-3 with TRBJ1-1; 9 bases are a match to TRBD1. V was pared by 3 bases and J by 1 base, with 3 bases of the junction left unmatched. Germline CDR1 SGHTA, CDR2 FQGTGA. CDR3 length: 15 amino acids. The DNA for the CDR3 is TGTGCCAGCAGCTTGGGACAGGGTTGGAACACTGAAGCTTTCTTT. Its translation is CASSLGQGWNTEAFF.

The CDR3 DNA follows: TGTGCCAGCAGTGAAGGATCTGGGGGACTTAGCAATCAGCCCCAGCATTTT. Protein product: CASSEGSGGLSNQPQHF. V gene TRBV6-1 combines with J gene TRBJ1-5, with D possibly TRBD1 on 5 matching bases. The CDR3 length is 17 residues. CDR1 is MNHNS and CDR2 is SASEGT in the germline V gene. V was trimmed by 1 base and J by 0 bases, leaving 13 bases between them.

This chain uses TRBV7-2 with TRBJ2-7; D not certain. The CDR3 is 14 amino acids. Germline V gives CDR1 SGHTA, CDR2 FQGNSA. The V gene lost 5 bases and the J gene lost 7 bases, with 18 bases spanning the gap. The CDR3 is CASSPVLNSREQYF. Here the CDR3 DNA reads TGTGCCAGCAGCCCTGTCCTGAACTCGCGGGAGCAGTACTTC.

The sample holds one count of this clone. J is TRBJ2-6 and V is TRBV30; no definite D call. CDR1 is GTSNPN and CDR2 is SVGIG in the germline V gene (reference sequence). CDR3 length: 15 amino acids. V lost 0 bases and J lost 1, with 7 bases in between. The CDR3 nucleotides read TGTGCCTGGAGTGTACTGCGATCTGGGGCCAACGTCCTGACTTTC. Its protein product is CAWSVLRSGANVLTF.

The V gene is TRBV10-3, the J gene TRBJ2-4; D is possibly TRBD1 (6 bases). The CDR3 contains 13 residues. Trimming took off 11 bases at V and 3 bases at J, with 14 bases between the two ends. In germline, CDR1 is ENHRY, CDR2 SYGVKD. In DNA form, the CDR3 reads TGTGCCGCTCGACAGGTGGGCAAAAACATTCAGTACTTC. It translates to CAARQVGKNIQYF.

This chain links TRBV5-1 with TRBJ1-1; D is undetermined. CDR1 and CDR2 (germline): SGHRS, YFSETQ. V shed 4 bases and J shed 1 base, with 20 bases lying between them. The CDR3 consists of 17 residues. The CDR3 is CASSPLPQPGRNTEAFF. For the CDR3, the DNA is TGCGCCAGCAGCCCCCTCCCCCAGCCAGGCCGGAACACTGAAGCTTTCTTT. The full variable domain, completed using reference TRBV5-1 and TRBJ1-1, is KAGVTQTPRYLIKTRGQQVTLSCSPISGHRSVSWYQQTPGQGLQFLFEYFSETQRNKGNFPGRFSGRQFSNSRSEMNVSTLELGDSALYLCASSPLPQPGRNTEAFFGQGTRLTVV.

The V call is TRBV6-2 or TRBV6-3, the J call TRBJ2-7; tentatively, D is TRBD2 (5 bases). CDR1 is MNHEY, CDR2 SVGEGT, per germline. The CDR3 has 12 amino acids. V was shortened by 5 bases and J by 5 bases, with 10 bases between the two germline ends. The CDR3 bases are TGTGCCAGCAGTCATCTAGCCCACGAGCAGTACTTC. It specifies CASSHLAHEQYF.

This clone came up once. The J gene is TRBJ1-3, the V gene TRBV7-8; TRBD1 matches 9 bases. The CDR3 loop spans 19 amino acids. Germline CDR1 SGHVS, CDR2 FQNEAQ. The ends lost 7 bases at V and 0 bases at J; junction bases unmatched: 16. The DNA for the CDR3 is TGTGCCAGCACGGGGATACTACTGGACAGGGGAGTCTCTGGAAACACCATATATTTT. Translated, it gives CASTGILLDRGVSGNTIYF.

This chain joins TRBV4-1 and TRBJ1-2, with TRBD1 identical over 8 bases. V shed 4 bases, J shed 2 bases, and the junction held 15 bases outside the gene matches. The CDR3 contains 18 residues. CDR1 and CDR2 from the germline V gene are MGHRA and YSYEKL. The CDR3 reads CASSPKQHGTGVNYGYTF. CDR3 DNA sequence: TGCGCCAGCAGCCCAAAACAACACGGGACAGGTGTCAACTATGGCTACACCTTC.

The V gene is TRBV30, the J gene TRBJ1-2, with TRBD1 identical over 9 bases. J lost 7 bases, V lost 7 bases, and 13 bases had no gene match. Germline-derived CDR1 and CDR2 are GTSNPN and SVGIG (reference sequence). The CDR3 loop spans 14 amino acids. The CDR3 nucleotides are TGTGCCTCTTACCGGGACAGGGTATACAGTGGCTACACCTTC. Residues: CASYRDRVYSGYTF. Combining the CDR3 with reference TRBV30 and TRBJ1-2 gives the whole variable domain SQTIHQWPATLVQPVGSPLSLECTVEGTSNPNLYWYRQAAGRGLQLLFYSVGIGQISSEVPQNLSASRPQDRQFILSSKKLLLSDSGFYLCASYRDRVYSGYTFGSGTRLTVV.

This clone is a singleton in its sample. The gene calls are TRBV7-3 and TRBJ2-2; D might be TRBD2 (5 bases). The CDR3 runs 15 residues. V shed 0 bases and J shed 4 bases, with 9 bases lying between them. CDR1 and CDR2 (germline): SGHTA, FQGTGA. CDR3 protein: CASSLTGMGTGELFF. The CDR3 DNA follows: TGTGCCAGCAGCTTAACCGGGATGGGCACCGGGGAGCTGTTTTTT.

This chain links TRBV25-1 with TRBJ1-6, with TRBD1 identical over 8 bases. This CDR3 spans 15 amino acids. CDR1 and CDR2 (germline): MGHDK, SYGVNS. Trimming at V came to 3 bases and at J to 6 bases, leaving 4 bases not matched to a gene. The CDR3 spells CASSDWTGLNSPLHF. In nucleotides, the CDR3 is TGTGCCAGCAGTGATTGGACAGGGCTTAATTCACCCCTCCACTTT.

The V call is TRBV28, the J call TRBJ1-5, with unresolved D. V lost 6 bases and J 2 bases, leaving 14 bases between the germline ends. The CDR3 consists of 15 residues. From germline, CDR1 is MDHEN and CDR2 SYDVKM. In nucleotides, the CDR3 is TGTGCCAGCAGCCCGCCTGTAGCCCGCAATCAGCCCCAGCATTTT. Translation: CASSPPVARNQPQHF.

The CDR3 coding sequence is TGTGCCAGTAGTTATATGGGAGGGGGCTACGAGCAGTACTTC. Encoded protein: CASSYMGGGYEQYF. The V gene is TRBV19, the J gene TRBJ2-7; possibly TRBD2 for D (7 bases). Germline assignment: CDR1 LNHDA and CDR2 SQIVND (reference sequence). The CDR3 loop spans 14 amino acids. Trimming took 5 bases from V and 3 from J, leaving 14 bases between them.

V is TRBV5-4 and J is TRBJ1-1; no definite D call. The length of the CDR3 is 14 residues. CDR1 is SGHNT and CDR2 is YYREEE in the germline V gene (reference sequence). V was clipped by 0 bases and J by 1 base, with 7 bases between them. The CDR3 DNA follows: TGTGCCAGCAGCTTGGTACACCAGAACACTGAAGCTTTCTTT. This translates into CASSLVHQNTEAFF. The full variable domain, its missing parts supplied by reference TRBV5-4 and TRBJ1-1, is ETGVTQSPTHLIKTRGQQVTLRCSSQSGHNTVSWYQQALGQGPQFIFQYYREEENGRGNFPPRFSGLQFPNYSSELNVNALELDDSALYLCASSLVHQNTEAFFGQGTRLTVV.

The V call is TRBV5-1, the J call TRBJ2-2; TRBD1 matches at 9 bases. Germline loops: CDR1 SGHRS, CDR2 YFSETQ. J was trimmed by 3 bases and V by 4 bases; bases with no gene match: 7. The CDR3 has 16 residues. CDR3 region: CASSPGTGWDTGELFF. DNA of the CDR3: TGCGCCAGCAGCCCCGGGACAGGGTGGGACACCGGGGAGCTGTTTTTT. Supplemented by reference TRBV5-1 and TRBJ2-2, the full variable domain reads KAGVTQTPRYLIKTRGQQVTLSCSPISGHRSVSWYQQTPGQGLQFLFEYFSETQRNKGNFPGRFSGRQFSNSRSEMNVSTLELGDSALYLCASSPGTGWDTGELFFGEGSRLTVL.

The chain has TRBV3-1 (or the pseudogene TRBV3-2) and TRBJ2-2; 13 bases fit TRBD2. The germline V gene has CDR1 LGHDT and CDR2 YNNKEL (reference sequence). This CDR3 comprises 22 residues. V was pared by 5 bases and J by 0 bases, with 18 bases of the junction left unmatched. CDR3 nucleotides: TGTGCCAGCAGCAATACGAGACCCGGGACTAGCGGGAATAAACCGAACACCGGGGAGCTGTTTTTT. Amino acid sequence: CASSNTRPGTSGNKPNTGELFF.

The CDR3 here is CASSPRLAGLINEQFF. DNA for the CDR3: TGTGCCAGCAGCCCCCGACTAGCGGGGCTTATCAATGAGCAGTTCTTC. The genes are TRBV13 and TRBJ2-1; 11 bases align to TRBD2. J gave up 6 bases and V 5 bases, and 9 bases lay outside the gene matches. Looked up from germline, CDR1 is PRHDT and CDR2 is FYEKMQ (reference sequence). This CDR3 is built from 16 residues.

The chain couples TRBV7-6 to TRBJ2-7, with TRBD1 identical over 9 bases. The CDR3 consists of 14 residues. V was clipped by 3 bases and J by 6 bases; unmatched bases: 6. Germline values: CDR1 SGHVS, CDR2 FNYEAQ. CDR3 sequence (DNA): TGTGCCAGCAGCTTGGGAGGGGACAGGGTCGAGCAGTACTTC. This sequence encodes CASSLGGDRVEQYF. Drawing the rest from reference TRBV7-6 and TRBJ2-7, the complete variable domain is GAGVSQSPRYKVTKRGQDVALRCDPISGHVSLYWYRQALGQGPEFLTYFNYEAQQDKSGLPNDRFSAERPEGSISTLTIQRTEQRDSAMYRCASSLGGDRVEQYFGPGTRLTVT.